This T cell receptor beta chain was sequenced for a study of technical replicates of blood from a few donors (dated by TCRdb to the late 2010s). As to this clone: The antigen this receptor binds is unknown. Within one base of it there is no much larger clone, and no base qualities were kept.

To prepare the library, the immunoSEQ multiplex PCR assay was applied. TCRdb carries this immuneACCESS record with in-frame sequences only. Its versions omit some clonotypes, under half of them owing to an unresolved V gene in the studies checked, with the rest unexplained. The sample table shows roughly 70,000 clones, and roughly 90% are seen once. 4% to 5% of the sample rests with the top ten. The CDR3, from cysteine to phenylalanine, totals 18 residues. The sequence is cut down to CDR3 DNA, 54 bases in frame from base 1. CDR1 SGHAT and CDR2 FQNNGV are derived from the germline V gene. V sheds 1 base and J sheds 4 bases, leaving 19 bases between their ends.

The chain employs TRBV11-2 and TRBJ2-2; 7 matching bases give a weak D call of TRBD2. The TCR was taken from a human donor in good health. Some clones in this sample may be carry-over from other donors' samples. Sequenced input: PBMCs. The nucleotide sequence reads as follows: TGTGCCAGCAGCTTAGGGGGTGGTCGGGGGGCCAGCACCGGGGAGCTGTTTTTT. Translation gives CASSLGGGRGASTGELFF.